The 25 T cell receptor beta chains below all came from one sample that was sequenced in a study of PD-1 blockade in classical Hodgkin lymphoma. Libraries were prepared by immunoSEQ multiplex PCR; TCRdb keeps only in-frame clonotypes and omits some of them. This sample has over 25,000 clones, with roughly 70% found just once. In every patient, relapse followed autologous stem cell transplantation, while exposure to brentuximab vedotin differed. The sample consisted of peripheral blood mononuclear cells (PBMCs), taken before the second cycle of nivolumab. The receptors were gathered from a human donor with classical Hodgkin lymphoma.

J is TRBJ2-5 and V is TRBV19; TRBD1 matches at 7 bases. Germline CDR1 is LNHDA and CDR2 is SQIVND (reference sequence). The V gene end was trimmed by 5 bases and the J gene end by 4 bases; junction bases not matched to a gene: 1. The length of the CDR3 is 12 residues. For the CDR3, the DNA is TGTGCCAGTAGTCCAGGGGGAGAGACCCAGTACTTC. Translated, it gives CASSPGGETQYF.

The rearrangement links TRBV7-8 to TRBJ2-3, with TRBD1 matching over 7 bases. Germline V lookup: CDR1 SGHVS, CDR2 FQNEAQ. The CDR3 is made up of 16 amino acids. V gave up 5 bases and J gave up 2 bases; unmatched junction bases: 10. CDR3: CASSTSNRGPTDTQYF. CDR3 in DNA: TGTGCCAGCAGCACATCAAACAGGGGCCCCACAGATACGCAGTATTTT.

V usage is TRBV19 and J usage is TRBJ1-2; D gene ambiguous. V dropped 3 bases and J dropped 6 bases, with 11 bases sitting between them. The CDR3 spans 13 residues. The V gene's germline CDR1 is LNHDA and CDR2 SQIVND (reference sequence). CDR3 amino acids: CASSIDGIDGYTF. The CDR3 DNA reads TGTGCCAGTAGTATTGATGGAATCGATGGCTACACCTTC.

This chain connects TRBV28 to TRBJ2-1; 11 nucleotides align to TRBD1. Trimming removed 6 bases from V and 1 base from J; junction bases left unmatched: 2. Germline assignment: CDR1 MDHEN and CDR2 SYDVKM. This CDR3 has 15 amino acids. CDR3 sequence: CASSRDRGSYNEQFF. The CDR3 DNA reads TGTGCCAGCAGCAGGGACAGGGGGTCCTACAATGAGCAGTTCTTC.

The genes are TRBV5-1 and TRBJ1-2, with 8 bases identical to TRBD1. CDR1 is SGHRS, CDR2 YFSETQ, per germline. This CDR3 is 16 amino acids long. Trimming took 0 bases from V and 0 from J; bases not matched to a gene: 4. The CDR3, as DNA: TGCGCCAGCAGCTTGGCCGGACAGGGAACTAACTATGGCTACACCTTC. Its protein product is CASSLAGQGTNYGYTF.

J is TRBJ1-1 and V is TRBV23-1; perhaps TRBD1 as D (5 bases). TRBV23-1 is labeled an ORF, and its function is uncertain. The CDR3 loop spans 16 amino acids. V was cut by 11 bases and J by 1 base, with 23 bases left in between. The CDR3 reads CAQHSRPPGTNTEAFF. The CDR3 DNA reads TGCGCCCAGCATTCTCGGCCCCCCGGGACGAACACTGAAGCTTTCTTT.

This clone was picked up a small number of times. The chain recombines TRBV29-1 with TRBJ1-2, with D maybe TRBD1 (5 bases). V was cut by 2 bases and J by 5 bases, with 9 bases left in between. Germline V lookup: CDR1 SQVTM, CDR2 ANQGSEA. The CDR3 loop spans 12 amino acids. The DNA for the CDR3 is TGCAGCGTTGAAAACGGGGGGTATGGCTACACCTTC. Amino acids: CSVENGGYGYTF.

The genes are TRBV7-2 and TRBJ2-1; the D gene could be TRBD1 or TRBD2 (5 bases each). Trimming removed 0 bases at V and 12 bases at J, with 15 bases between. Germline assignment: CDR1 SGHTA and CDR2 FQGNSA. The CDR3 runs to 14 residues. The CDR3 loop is CASSLAGDPRGQFF. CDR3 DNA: TGTGCCAGCAGCTTAGCAGGGGACCCCCGGGGGCAGTTCTTC.

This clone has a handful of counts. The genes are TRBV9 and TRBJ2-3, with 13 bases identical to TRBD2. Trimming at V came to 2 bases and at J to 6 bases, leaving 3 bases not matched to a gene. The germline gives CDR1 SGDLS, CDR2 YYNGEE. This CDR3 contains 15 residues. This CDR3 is CASSVTSGGPDTQYF. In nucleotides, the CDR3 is TGTGCCAGCAGCGTGACTAGCGGGGGGCCGGATACGCAGTATTTT.

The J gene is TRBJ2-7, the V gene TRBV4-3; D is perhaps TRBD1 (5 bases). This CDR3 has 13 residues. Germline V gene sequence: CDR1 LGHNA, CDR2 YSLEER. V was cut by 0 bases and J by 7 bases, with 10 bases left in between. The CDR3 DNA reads TGCGCCAGCAGCCAAGAGTCAGGGCTTGAGCAGTACTTC. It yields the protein CASSQESGLEQYF.

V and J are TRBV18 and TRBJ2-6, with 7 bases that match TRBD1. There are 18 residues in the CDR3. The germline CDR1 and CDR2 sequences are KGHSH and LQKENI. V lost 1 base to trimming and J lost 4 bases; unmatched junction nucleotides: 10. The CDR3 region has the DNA TGTGCCAGCTCACCACAAAGTTTAACAGGGGCCGGGGCCAACGTCCTGACTTTC. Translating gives CASSPQSLTGAGANVLTF.

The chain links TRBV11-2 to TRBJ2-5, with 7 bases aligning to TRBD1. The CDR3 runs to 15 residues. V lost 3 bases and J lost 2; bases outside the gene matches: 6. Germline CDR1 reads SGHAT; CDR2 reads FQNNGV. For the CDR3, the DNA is TGTGCCAGCAGCTTGGGTTTGGGACAGCAAGAGACCCAGTACTTC. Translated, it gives CASSLGLGQQETQYF.

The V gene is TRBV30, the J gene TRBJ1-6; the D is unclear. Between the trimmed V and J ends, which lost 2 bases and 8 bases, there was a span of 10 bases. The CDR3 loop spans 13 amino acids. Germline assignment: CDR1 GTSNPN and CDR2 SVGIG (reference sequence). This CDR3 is CAWSTDQDSPLHF. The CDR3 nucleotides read TGTGCCTGGAGTACTGACCAGGATTCACCCCTCCACTTT.

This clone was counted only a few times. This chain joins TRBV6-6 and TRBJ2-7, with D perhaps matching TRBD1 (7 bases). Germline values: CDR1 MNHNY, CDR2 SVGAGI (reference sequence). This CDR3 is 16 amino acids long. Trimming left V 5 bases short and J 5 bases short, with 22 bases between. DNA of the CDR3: TGTGCCAGCAGTACTGGGGGCGGGACAGCGGTCGACGAGCAGTACTTC. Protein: CASSTGGGTAVDEQYF.

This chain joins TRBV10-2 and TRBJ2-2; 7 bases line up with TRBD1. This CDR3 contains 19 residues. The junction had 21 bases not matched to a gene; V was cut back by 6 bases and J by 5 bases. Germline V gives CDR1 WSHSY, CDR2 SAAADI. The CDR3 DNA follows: TGCGCCAGCAGACTAGATGACAGGGACCCTCGACGGTTTACCGGGGAGCTGTTTTTT. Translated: CASRLDDRDPRRFTGELFF.

CDR3 sequence reads: CASSRDRENEQFF. The DNA for the CDR3 is TGCGCCAGCAGTCGGGACAGGGAAAATGAGCAGTTCTTC. The V call is TRBV10-2, the J call TRBJ2-1; 9 positions match TRBD1. The germline gives CDR1 WSHSY, CDR2 SAAADI. The V and J ends lost 5 bases and 7 bases, in that order; junction bases with no gene match: 3. The CDR3 totals 13 residues.

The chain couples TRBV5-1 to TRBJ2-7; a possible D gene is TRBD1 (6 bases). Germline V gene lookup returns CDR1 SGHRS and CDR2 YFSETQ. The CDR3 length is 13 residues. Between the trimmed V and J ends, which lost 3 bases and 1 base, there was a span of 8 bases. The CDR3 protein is CASSSGQSYEQYF. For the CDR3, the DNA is TGCGCCAGCAGCTCTGGACAGTCCTACGAGCAGTACTTC. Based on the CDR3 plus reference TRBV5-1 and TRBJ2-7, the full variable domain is KAGVTQTPRYLIKTRGQQVTLSCSPISGHRSVSWYQQTPGQGLQFLFEYFSETQRNKGNFPGRFSGRQFSNSRSEMNVSTLELGDSALYLCASSSGQSYEQYFGPGTRLTVT.

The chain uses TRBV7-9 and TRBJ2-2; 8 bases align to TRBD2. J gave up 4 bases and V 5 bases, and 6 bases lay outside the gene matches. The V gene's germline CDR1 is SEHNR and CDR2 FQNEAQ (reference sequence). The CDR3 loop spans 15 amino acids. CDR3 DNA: TGTGCCAGCAGCGCCAGCGGGGGAGGCACCGGGGAGCTGTTTTTT. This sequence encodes CASSASGGGTGELFF.

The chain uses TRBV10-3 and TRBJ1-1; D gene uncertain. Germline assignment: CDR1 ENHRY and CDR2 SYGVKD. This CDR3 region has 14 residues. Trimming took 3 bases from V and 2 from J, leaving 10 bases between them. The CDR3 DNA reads TGTGCCATCAGTGATCGGGCCCCTAACACTGAAGCTTTCTTT. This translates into CAISDRAPNTEAFF.

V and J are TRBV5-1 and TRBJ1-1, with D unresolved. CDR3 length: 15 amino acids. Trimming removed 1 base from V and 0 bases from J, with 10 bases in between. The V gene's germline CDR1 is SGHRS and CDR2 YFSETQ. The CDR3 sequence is CASSLLSGLNTEAFF. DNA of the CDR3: TGCGCCAGCAGCTTGTTATCGGGCCTGAACACTGAAGCTTTCTTT. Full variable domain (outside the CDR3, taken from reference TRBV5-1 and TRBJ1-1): KAGVTQTPRYLIKTRGQQVTLSCSPISGHRSVSWYQQTPGQGLQFLFEYFSETQRNKGNFPGRFSGRQFSNSRSEMNVSTLELGDSALYLCASSLLSGLNTEAFFGQGTRLTVV.

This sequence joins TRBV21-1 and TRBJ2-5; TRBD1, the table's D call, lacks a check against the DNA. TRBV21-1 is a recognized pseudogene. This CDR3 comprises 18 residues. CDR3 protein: CASSKDGRDRGRRETQYF. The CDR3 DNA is TGTGCCAGCAGCAAGGATGGTCGGGACAGGGGGCGCAGAGAGACCCAGTACTTC.

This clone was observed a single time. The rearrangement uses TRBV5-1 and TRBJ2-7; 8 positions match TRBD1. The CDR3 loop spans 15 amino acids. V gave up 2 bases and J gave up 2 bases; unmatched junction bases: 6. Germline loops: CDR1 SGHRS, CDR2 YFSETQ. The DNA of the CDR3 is TGCGCCAGCAGCTTTTGGCAGGGGGCCACCTACGAGCAGTACTTC. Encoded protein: CASSFWQGATYEQYF. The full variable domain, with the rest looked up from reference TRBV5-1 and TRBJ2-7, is KAGVTQTPRYLIKTRGQQVTLSCSPISGHRSVSWYQQTPGQGLQFLFEYFSETQRNKGNFPGRFSGRQFSNSRSEMNVSTLELGDSALYLCASSFWQGATYEQYFGPGTRLTVT.

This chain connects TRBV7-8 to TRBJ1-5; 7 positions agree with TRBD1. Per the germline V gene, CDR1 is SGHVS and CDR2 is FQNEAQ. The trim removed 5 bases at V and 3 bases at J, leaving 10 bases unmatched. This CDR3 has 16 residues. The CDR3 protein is CASSPRTGASNQPQHF. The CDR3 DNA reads TGTGCCAGCAGCCCCAGGACAGGCGCCTCCAATCAGCCCCAGCATTTT.

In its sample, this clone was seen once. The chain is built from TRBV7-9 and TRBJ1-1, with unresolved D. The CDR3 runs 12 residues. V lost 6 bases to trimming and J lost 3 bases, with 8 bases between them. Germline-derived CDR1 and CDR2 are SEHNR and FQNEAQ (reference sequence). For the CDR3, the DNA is TGTGCCAGCAGTCAAAGGCACACTGAAGCTTTCTTT. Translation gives CASSQRHTEAFF. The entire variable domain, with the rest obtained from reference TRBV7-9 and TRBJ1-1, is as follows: DTGVSQNPRHKITKRGQNVTFRCDPISEHNRLYWYRQTLGQGPEFLTYFQNEAQLEKSRLLSDRFSAERPKGSFSTLEIQRTEQGDSAMYLCASSQRHTEAFFGQGTRLTVV.

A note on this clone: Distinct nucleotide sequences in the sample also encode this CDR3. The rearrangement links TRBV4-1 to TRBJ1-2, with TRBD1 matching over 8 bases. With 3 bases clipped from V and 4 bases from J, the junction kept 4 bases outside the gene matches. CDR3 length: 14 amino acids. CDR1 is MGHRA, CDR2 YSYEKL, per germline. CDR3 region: CASSQGTGGYGYTF. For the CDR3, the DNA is TGCGCCAGCAGCCAGGGAACAGGGGGCTATGGCTACACCTTC.